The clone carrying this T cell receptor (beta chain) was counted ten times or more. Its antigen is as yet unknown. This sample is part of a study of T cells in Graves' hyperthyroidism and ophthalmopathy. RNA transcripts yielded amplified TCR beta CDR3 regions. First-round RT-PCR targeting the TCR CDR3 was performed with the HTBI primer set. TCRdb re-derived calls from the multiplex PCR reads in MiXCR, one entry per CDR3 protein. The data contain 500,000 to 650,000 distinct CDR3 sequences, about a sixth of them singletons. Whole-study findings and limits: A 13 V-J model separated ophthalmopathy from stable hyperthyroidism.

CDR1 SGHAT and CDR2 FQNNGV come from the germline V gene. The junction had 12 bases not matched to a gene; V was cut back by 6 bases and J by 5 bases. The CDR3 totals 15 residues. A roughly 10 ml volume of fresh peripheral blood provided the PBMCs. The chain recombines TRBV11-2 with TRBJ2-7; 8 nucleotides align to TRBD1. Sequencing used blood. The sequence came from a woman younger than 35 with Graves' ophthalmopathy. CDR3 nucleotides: TGTGCCAGCAGACATACCGGGACAGGTGTCCACGAGCAGTACTTC. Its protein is CASRHTGTGVHEQYF.